A single sample is the source of the 31 T cell receptor beta chains below, sequenced in a study of CD8 T cells in ankylosing spondylitis. TCRdb reprocessed the 5' RACE reads via MiXCR and lists one record per CDR3 protein. The table has around 250,000 distinct CDR3 sequences, roughly 32% seen once. Sequences were obtained from blood, either unsorted or a sorted T cell fraction (not recorded which). The origin of the receptors is a male donor with ankylosing spondylitis or in good health (not recorded which).

This clonotype has just a few counts. This sequence joins TRBV5-5 and TRBJ1-5, with a tentative D call TRBD1 (5 bases). CDR1 SGHKS and CDR2 YYEKEE come from the germline V gene (reference sequence). This CDR3 region has 17 residues. V was clipped by 3 bases and J by 0 bases, with 16 bases between them. The CDR3 region is CASSSLDRAYSNQPQHF. Here the CDR3 DNA reads TGTGCCAGCAGCTCGCTTGACAGAGCTTATAGCAATCAGCCCCAGCATTTT.

This clonotype was counted only a few times. The chain joins TRBV25-1 to TRBJ2-7; unclear D gene. CDR3 length: 15 residues. V lost 1 base and J lost 0, with 10 bases in between. Germline V gene sequence: CDR1 MGHDK, CDR2 SYGVNS. CDR3 bases: TGTGCCAGCAGTGAATGGACCGAACGCTCCTACGAGCAGTACTTC. It specifies CASSEWTERSYEQYF.

This clonotype was picked up one time. The chain combines TRBV6-1 with TRBJ2-7; 9 positions match TRBD1. V gave up 5 bases and J gave up 3 bases; unmatched junction bases: 8. Looked up from germline, CDR1 is MNHNS and CDR2 is SASEGT. The CDR3 covers 15 residues. The CDR3 DNA follows: TGTGCCAGCAGTAGGCGGGACAGGGCAGACTACGAGCAGTACTTC. As protein: CASSRRDRADYEQYF.

The CDR3 sequence: CSAREWPLEYF. As DNA, the CDR3 is TGCAGTGCTAGAGAGTGGCCCCTGGAGTACTTC. This chain connects TRBV20-1 to TRBJ2-7; D not resolved. From germline, CDR1 is DFQATT and CDR2 SNEGSKA (reference sequence). The CDR3 is 11 residues long. Deletions cut 0 bases from V and 11 bases from J, with 11 bases between.

This chain joins TRBV20-1 and TRBJ2-7; weak D call: TRBD2 (6 bases). Trimming pared 6 bases from V and 4 bases from J, leaving 16 bases between. Germline assignment: CDR1 DFQATT and CDR2 SNEGSKA (reference sequence). The CDR3 extends over 13 amino acids. The CDR3 coding sequence is TGCAGTGCCCCGGGCCCGGGGGTATACGAGCAGTACTTC. It yields the protein CSAPGPGVYEQYF.

This clonotype was seen more than once but under ten times. The chain employs TRBV12-3 or TRBV12-4 and TRBJ2-5; the D gene is possibly TRBD1 (5 bases). V was shortened by 1 base and J by 5 bases, with 14 bases between the two germline ends. The CDR3 is made up of 15 amino acids. The CDR3 region has the DNA TGTGCCAGCAGTTTAGAGGGGCCGCCGGCGGAGACCCAGTACTTC. It is translated as CASSLEGPPAETQYF.

The sample holds a few counts of this clonotype. The V and J genes are TRBV9 and TRBJ2-3, with D possibly being TRBD1 (7 bases). There are 15 residues in the CDR3. V was shortened by 4 bases and J by 2 bases, with 14 bases between the two germline ends. Looked up from germline, CDR1 is SGDLS and CDR2 is YYNGEE. CDR3 region: CASSSEGAHTDTQYF. The CDR3, as DNA: TGTGCCAGCAGCTCGGAGGGGGCCCACACAGATACGCAGTATTTT.

V usage is TRBV12-3 or TRBV12-4 and J usage is TRBJ2-2; TRBD2 agrees at 11 bases. The CDR3 is 16 residues long. V trimming: 6 bases; J trimming: 1 base; junction bases outside the gene matches: 4. DNA for the CDR3: TGTGCCAGCAGAGGCACTAGCGGGGGGAACACCGGGGAGCTGTTTTTT. Protein product: CASRGTSGGNTGELFF.

In its sample, this clonotype was seen a few times. The chain uses TRBV12-3 or TRBV12-4 and TRBJ2-7; the D is unclear. Trimming removed 8 bases at V and 3 bases at J, with 8 bases between. This CDR3 region has 11 residues. This CDR3 reads CASGSGYEQYF. The CDR3 DNA reads TGTGCCAGCGGTTCGGGCTACGAGCAGTACTTC.

This clonotype appeared a few times. The chain couples TRBV10-2 to TRBJ2-7; D not resolved. CDR1 is WSHSY and CDR2 is SAAADI in the germline V gene. Between the trimmed V and J ends, which lost 6 bases and 2 bases, there was a span of 11 bases. This CDR3 has 13 residues. The CDR3: CASRGPDTYEQYF. The CDR3, as DNA: TGCGCCAGCAGGGGTCCAGATACCTACGAGCAGTACTTC.

The DNA for the CDR3 is TGTGCCAGCACCTATTCGTTGGGACCGGGTACCTGGGGGGCCAACGTCCTGACTTTC. It encodes CASTYSLGPGTWGANVLTF. The rearrangement links TRBV3-1 to TRBJ2-6; either TRBD1 or TRBD2 may supply D (5 bases each). Trimming cost V 7 bases and J 4 bases, with 26 bases left between them. CDR1 is LGHDT and CDR2 is YNNKEL in the germline V gene (reference sequence). There are 19 residues in the CDR3.

The chain is built from TRBV11-1 and TRBJ2-1; 10 bases are a match to TRBD2. V shed 3 bases, J shed 3 bases, and the junction held 14 bases outside the gene matches. Germline CDR1 is SGHAT and CDR2 is FQDESV (reference sequence). This CDR3 is built from 19 residues. The CDR3 DNA reads as TGTGCCAGCAGCTTTATCACCAGGTTAGCGGGGGGCCTCTACAATGAGCAGTTCTTC. Encoded protein: CASSFITRLAGGLYNEQFF.

On this clonotype itself: With a much larger clone just one base away, this may be a read error. CDR3 in DNA: TGCAGTGCTTCGACAGGCAGTAGAAATACGCAGTATTTT. It yields the protein CSASTGSRNTQYF. V is TRBV20-1 and J is TRBJ2-3, with D possibly matching TRBD1 (6 bases). Per germline, CDR1 DFQATT and CDR2 SNEGSKA (reference sequence). This CDR3 comprises 13 residues. V was shortened by 5 bases and J by 7 bases, with 16 bases between the two germline ends.

V gene TRBV5-6 combines with J gene TRBJ2-6; unclear D gene. Germline loops: CDR1 SGHDT, CDR2 YYEEEE. The ends were cut back, 0 bases at V and 7 bases at J, with 5 bases in the middle. The CDR3 extends over 13 amino acids. The CDR3 here is CASSLVPANVLTF. CDR3 sequence (DNA): TGTGCCAGCAGCTTGGTCCCCGCCAACGTCCTGACTTTC.

The chain carries TRBV10-3 and TRBJ1-2; no clear D. Germline CDR1 is ENHRY and CDR2 is SYGVKD. Trimming took 2 bases from V and 0 from J, leaving 4 bases between them. The length of the CDR3 is 13 residues. CDR3 loop: CAISEQANYGYTF. In DNA form, the CDR3 reads TGTGCCATCAGTGAGCAGGCTAACTATGGCTACACCTTC.

This chain links TRBV12-3 or TRBV12-4 with TRBJ2-3; D possibly corresponds to TRBD2 (5 bases). This CDR3 has 14 residues. V was cut by 5 bases and J by 3 bases, with 12 bases left in between. The CDR3 loop reads CASSPYGVTDTQYF. CDR3 DNA: TGTGCCAGCAGTCCCTACGGGGTTACAGATACGCAGTATTTT.

V is TRBV12-3 or TRBV12-4 and J is TRBJ2-3, with 8 positions matching TRBD2. The length of the CDR3 is 15 residues. V lost 0 bases and J lost 5; bases outside the gene matches: 4. The CDR3 sequence is CASSLAAGVEDTQYF. CDR3 bases: TGTGCCAGCAGTTTAGCAGCGGGGGTGGAAGATACGCAGTATTTT.

This clonotype came up a few times. The rearrangement joins TRBV12-3 or TRBV12-4 to TRBJ1-5; the D is unclear. Trimming shortened V by 3 bases and J by 3 bases, and 9 bases separated the two germline ends. The CDR3 contains 14 residues. The CDR3 region has the DNA TGTGCCAGCAGTTTGGACCTCCCCAATCAGCCCCAGCATTTT. Translating gives CASSLDLPNQPQHF.

This clonotype was counted only a few times. V and J are TRBV6-5 and TRBJ1-6, with TRBD1 matching over 10 bases. Germline lookup yields CDR1 MNHEY and CDR2 SVGAGI. V gave up 0 bases and J gave up 9 bases; unmatched junction bases: 8. The CDR3 consists of 17 residues. The DNA for the CDR3 is TGTGCCAGCAGTTACTCGAACCCGGGACAGGGGCGTTCACCCCTCCACTTT. This codes for CASSYSNPGQGRSPLHF.

This clonotype was counted between two and nine times. This chain links TRBV20-1 with TRBJ2-7; TRBD2 is a possible D gene (6 bases). The CDR3 runs 15 residues. CDR1 and CDR2 (germline): DFQATT, SNEGSKA (reference sequence). Trimming took 4 bases from V and 2 from J, leaving 18 bases between them. The CDR3 loop reads CSATRRGSGAYEQYF. CDR3 sequence (DNA): TGCAGTGCTACCCGGCGTGGTAGCGGCGCCTACGAGCAGTACTTC.

V gene TRBV27 combines with J gene TRBJ2-7; possibly TRBD2 for D (6 bases). Trimming left V 6 bases short and J 0 bases short, with 15 bases between. Germline V gene sequence: CDR1 MNHEY, CDR2 SMNVEV (reference sequence). The CDR3 sequence is 15 residues long. The CDR3 protein is CASSRFAGSSYEQYF. CDR3 DNA sequence: TGTGCCAGCAGCCGATTCGCGGGGAGCTCCTACGAGCAGTACTTC.

The chain joins TRBV7-8 to TRBJ1-2, with 7 bases matching TRBD1. This CDR3 comprises 14 residues. V lost 2 bases, J lost 0 bases, and 0 bases stayed unmatched. In germline, CDR1 is SGHVS, CDR2 FQNEAQ. The CDR3 region is CASSLQGANYGYTF. DNA of the CDR3: TGTGCCAGCAGCTTACAGGGGGCTAACTATGGCTACACCTTC.

This clonotype occurred a few times. The CDR3 loop is CATKGPVDGYTF. The CDR3 DNA follows: TGTGCCACCAAGGGGCCGGTAGATGGCTACACCTTC. The chain has TRBV25-1 and TRBJ1-2, with D maybe TRBD1 (5 bases). In germline, CDR1 is MGHDK, CDR2 SYGVNS. V was cut by 10 bases and J by 6 bases, with 15 bases left in between. The CDR3 sequence is 12 residues long.

The sample holds a few counts of this clonotype. The chain links TRBV20-1 to TRBJ2-3; TRBD2 matches 14 bases. CDR3 length: 17 residues. Trimming at V came to 0 bases and at J to 2 bases, leaving 4 bases not matched to a gene. Germline CDR1 and CDR2: DFQATT and SNEGSKA (reference sequence). For the CDR3, the DNA is TGCAGTGCTAGAGATGGGACTAGCGGGGGACTCACAGATACGCAGTATTTT. This gives the protein CSARDGTSGGLTDTQYF.

The chain links TRBV10-3 to TRBJ2-1; D is ambiguous. The CDR3 has 12 residues. Trimming removed 4 bases from V and 5 bases from J, with 6 bases in between. Germline CDR1 and CDR2: ENHRY and SYGVKD. The CDR3 region is CAISGRDNEQFF. The CDR3 nucleotides read TGTGCCATCAGTGGCCGGGACAATGAGCAGTTCTTC.

J is TRBJ2-5 and V is TRBV13; 9 bases align to TRBD2. In germline, CDR1 is PRHDT, CDR2 FYEKMQ (reference sequence). This CDR3 region has 19 residues. V lost 0 bases to trimming and J lost 4 bases; unmatched junction nucleotides: 15. The CDR3 sequence is CASSLGGASGARRGETQYF. In DNA, the CDR3 is TGTGCCAGCAGCTTAGGCGGGGCTAGCGGGGCCAGGAGGGGAGAGACCCAGTACTTC.

V and J are TRBV5-4 and TRBJ1-6; unclear D gene. The CDR3 is 12 residues long. Germline-derived CDR1 and CDR2 are SGHNT and YYREEE (reference sequence). The V gene lost 5 bases and the J gene lost 7 bases, with 7 bases spanning the gap. In DNA, the CDR3 is TGTGCCAGCAGTACGACCAATTCACCCCTCCACTTT. Its translation is CASSTTNSPLHF.

This clonotype was found a few times. This chain uses TRBV20-1 with TRBJ2-7, with D possibly matching TRBD2 (6 bases). The germline V and J ends were trimmed by 0 bases and 2 bases, with 14 bases remaining between them. The CDR3 spans 15 residues. From germline, CDR1 is DFQATT and CDR2 SNEGSKA (reference sequence). The CDR3 protein is CSAREGRDMTYEQYF. The CDR3 DNA reads TGCAGTGCTAGAGAGGGGCGGGATATGACCTACGAGCAGTACTTC.

The chain uses TRBV29-1 and TRBJ2-2; D could derive from TRBD1 or TRBD2 (5 bases each). The V gene lost 6 bases and the J gene lost 1 base, with 9 bases spanning the gap. CDR3 length: 13 amino acids. Germline lookup yields CDR1 SQVTM and CDR2 ANQGSEA. The CDR3: CSVRDGNTGELFF. The CDR3 region has the DNA TGCAGCGTCCGGGACGGGAACACCGGGGAGCTGTTTTTT.

This clonotype was counted between two and nine times. DNA of the CDR3: TGTGCCAGCAGCTTGGGCATAGCCAAAAACATTCAGTACTTC. Its protein product is CASSLGIAKNIQYF. The chain recombines TRBV7-9 with TRBJ2-4; D is undetermined. V lost 3 bases to trimming and J lost 0 bases, with 6 bases between them. CDR3 length: 14 amino acids. Looked up from germline, CDR1 is SEHNR and CDR2 is FQNEAQ (reference sequence).

J is TRBJ2-3 and V is TRBV12-3 or TRBV12-4; 10 nucleotides match TRBD1. This CDR3 has 20 amino acids. The trim removed 2 bases at V and 0 bases at J, leaving 14 bases unmatched. The CDR3 loop is CASSLRARFGTGASTDTQYF. The CDR3 bases are TGTGCCAGCAGTTTAAGAGCGAGGTTCGGGACAGGGGCCAGCACAGATACGCAGTATTTT.